This passage covers 24 T cell receptor beta chains from one sample sequenced in a study of blood T cell repertoires in COVID-19. TCRdb's copy holds only in-frame clones and misses some; the assay was immunoSEQ multiplex PCR. The sample has approximately 120,000 clones; around four fifths are singletons. The specimen was peripheral blood. The origin of the receptors is an elderly man with COVID-19, enrolled during active disease.

The V call is TRBV10-3, the J call TRBJ2-2; D unclear. Trimming pared 1 base from V and 6 bases from J, leaving 6 bases between. This CDR3 is 13 amino acids long. Germline CDR1 reads ENHRY; CDR2 reads SYGVKD. CDR3 sequence (DNA): TGTGCCATCAGTGAGTTACAGTCCGGGGAGCTGTTTTTT. It codes for CAISELQSGELFF.

The rearrangement uses TRBV6-5 and TRBJ2-1; 7 bases are shared with TRBD2. J gave up 4 bases and V 2 bases, and 5 bases lay outside the gene matches. CDR1 and CDR2 from the germline V gene are MNHEY and SVGAGI. CDR3 length equals 15 residues. The CDR3 DNA reads TGTGCCAGCAGTTACATTGGGGGGGTATACAATGAGCAGTTCTTC. As protein: CASSYIGGVYNEQFF.

The chain links TRBV4-1 to TRBJ2-7, with 10 bases matching TRBD2. The CDR3 spans 15 residues. J lost 1 base, V lost 2 bases, and 2 bases had no gene match. The germline V gene encodes CDR1 MGHRA and CDR2 YSYEKL. The CDR3 region is CASSQLAGESYEQYF. The DNA for the CDR3 is TGCGCCAGCAGCCAACTAGCGGGAGAGTCCTACGAGCAGTACTTC.

The V gene is TRBV28, the J gene TRBJ2-3, with TRBD2 matching 10 bases. V lost 5 bases and J lost 3; bases outside the gene matches: 11. This CDR3 has 17 amino acids. The germline V gene encodes CDR1 MDHEN and CDR2 SYDVKM. The CDR3 reads CASSAMPSGRRTDTQYF. CDR3 DNA sequence: TGTGCCAGCAGTGCTATGCCTAGCGGGAGACGAACAGATACGCAGTATTTT.

This clone was counted once. The gene calls are TRBV19 and TRBJ1-2, with D possibly TRBD1 on 6 matching bases. V gave up 7 bases and J gave up 4 bases, with 19 bases separating them. Germline V gene sequence: CDR1 LNHDA, CDR2 SQIVND (reference sequence). CDR3 length: 15 residues. The CDR3 protein is CASKPQAGQLYGYTF. In DNA, the CDR3 is TGTGCCAGTAAACCTCAAGCAGGACAGCTCTATGGCTACACCTTC.

This clone was seen a single time. The V and J genes are TRBV18 and TRBJ2-7; 9 positions agree with TRBD1. V lost 3 bases to trimming and J lost 7 bases; unmatched junction nucleotides: 10. From germline, CDR1 is KGHSH and CDR2 LQKENI. The CDR3 runs 15 residues. The CDR3 DNA sequence: TGTGCCAGCTCACCCGGGACAGGGCCTCGGGGGGAGCAGTACTTC. Its translation is CASSPGTGPRGEQYF.

V usage is TRBV6-5 and J usage is TRBJ2-1; 7 bases are shared with TRBD2. Looked up from germline, CDR1 is MNHEY and CDR2 is SVGAGI. V lost 7 bases, J lost 7 bases, and 13 bases stayed unmatched. This CDR3 has 15 amino acids. The CDR3: CASTITRREFNEQFF. Here the CDR3 DNA reads TGTGCCAGCACCATCACGCGGCGGGAGTTTAATGAGCAGTTCTTC.

This rearrangement joins TRBV7-9 to TRBJ1-2, with 10 bases aligning to TRBD1. This CDR3 has 16 residues. The V gene's germline CDR1 is SEHNR and CDR2 FQNEAQ (reference sequence). V lost 4 bases, J lost 6 bases, and 11 bases stayed unmatched. The CDR3 coding sequence is TGTGCCAGCAGCTCGGGACAGGGGATTTTTCGGGATGGCTACACCTTC. Protein: CASSSGQGIFRDGYTF.

This clone appeared a single time. The rearrangement joins TRBV20-1 to TRBJ2-5; 8 bases map to TRBD2. The ends lost 3 bases at V and 4 bases at J; junction bases unmatched: 13. Germline V gene data show CDR1 as DFQATT and CDR2 as SNEGSKA (reference sequence). This CDR3 is 16 amino acids long. The CDR3 DNA follows: TGCAGTGCTAGTCGGGTAGCGGGACCTAAGGGAGAGACCCAGTACTTC. It specifies CSASRVAGPKGETQYF.

The CDR3 loop is CASSSTGGGETQYF. The CDR3 nucleotides read TGTGCCAGCAGTTCGACAGGGGGCGGAGAGACCCAGTACTTC. The gene calls are TRBV6-6 and TRBJ2-5, with 10 bases fitting TRBD1. V lost 4 bases and J lost 4; bases outside the gene matches: 3. The CDR3 contains 14 residues. From germline, CDR1 is MNHNY and CDR2 SVGAGI (reference sequence).

The chain combines TRBV6-2 or TRBV6-3 with TRBJ2-3; 14 positions agree with TRBD2. Trimming cost V 4 bases and J 2 bases; bases outside gene matches: 8. Per the germline V gene, CDR1 is MNHEY and CDR2 is SVGEGT. The CDR3 totals 18 residues. The CDR3 DNA sequence: TGTGCCAGCAGTTGGGGGACTAGCGGGGGATATAACACAGATACGCAGTATTTT. Protein: CASSWGTSGGYNTDTQYF.

This clone has more than one count but fewer than ten. For the CDR3, the DNA is TGTGCCAGTCAGGACAGGGCCTTCACGGATGGCTACACCTTC. Protein sequence: CASQDRAFTDGYTF. The chain employs TRBV19 and TRBJ1-2; 8 bases are a match to TRBD1. This CDR3 spans 14 amino acids. Looked up from germline, CDR1 is LNHDA and CDR2 is SQIVND (reference sequence). Trimming took 8 bases from V and 6 from J; bases not matched to a gene: 11.

This clone has only one observation. The rearrangement uses TRBV5-1 and TRBJ2-3, with TRBD1 as a possible D gene (6 bases). Trimming pared 1 base from V and 4 bases from J, leaving 13 bases between. Germline-derived CDR1 and CDR2 are SGHRS and YFSETQ. The length of the CDR3 is 15 residues. As DNA, the CDR3 is TGCGCCAGCAGCTTGAGTGGGGGCGTCCCAGATACGCAGTATTTT. Protein product: CASSLSGGVPDTQYF.

The chain is built from TRBV4-3 and TRBJ2-7, with TRBD2 as a possible D gene (5 bases). V lost 3 bases, J lost 3 bases, and 18 bases lay in between. This CDR3 comprises 16 residues. Germline V CDR1 and CDR2: LGHNA, YSLEER. The CDR3 is CASSQSRDYLGYEQYF. The CDR3 coding sequence is TGCGCCAGCAGCCAGTCCCGGGATTACCTAGGCTACGAGCAGTACTTC.

CDR3 region: CASSSVAGAVPGELFF. The CDR3 DNA reads TGTGCCAGCAGCTCCGTAGCGGGAGCGGTCCCCGGGGAGCTGTTTTTT. The chain employs TRBV5-4 and TRBJ2-2, with 9 nucleotides matching TRBD2. Germline V gene lookup returns CDR1 SGHNT and CDR2 YYREEE (reference sequence). This CDR3 contains 16 residues. Germline trimming cut 3 bases from V and 6 bases from J; bases unmatched to any gene: 9.

The sample holds one count of this clone. The chain joins TRBV7-2 to TRBJ1-2, with a tentative D call TRBD1 (6 bases). Trimming took 8 bases from V and 0 from J, leaving 10 bases between them. CDR3 length: 13 amino acids. The germline V gene has CDR1 SGHTA and CDR2 FQGNSA. The DNA of the CDR3 is TGTGCCAGCCGGACAGCTGCTAACTATGGCTACACCTTC. Amino acid sequence: CASRTAANYGYTF.

V and J are TRBV19 and TRBJ1-2; TRBD1 matches 7 bases. The germline V gene has CDR1 LNHDA and CDR2 SQIVND (reference sequence). V was clipped by 4 bases and J by 4 bases; unmatched bases: 6. There are 14 residues in the CDR3. Written as DNA, the CDR3 is TGTGCCAGTAGTACCTGGGACAGTTTCTATGGCTACACCTTC. Translation gives CASSTWDSFYGYTF. Full variable domain (missing parts from reference TRBV19 and TRBJ1-2): DGGITQSPKYLFRKEGQNVTLSCEQNLNHDAMYWYRQDPGQGLRLIYYSQIVNDFQKGDIAEGYSVSREKKESFPLTVTSAQKNPTAFYLCASSTWDSFYGYTFGSGTRLTVV.

The chain couples TRBV19 to TRBJ2-7, with 10 bases matching TRBD1. V lost 3 bases and J lost 5; bases outside the gene matches: 7. The CDR3 runs to 15 residues. Germline assignment: CDR1 LNHDA and CDR2 SQIVND (reference sequence). DNA of the CDR3: TGTGCCAGTAGTATGGACAGGGGGGTCGAAGACGAGCAGTACTTC. Its translation: CASSMDRGVEDEQYF.

V is TRBV30 and J is TRBJ2-7; D gene uncertain. The V end was cut by 0 bases, the J end by 6 bases, with 15 bases between. In germline, CDR1 is GTSNPN, CDR2 SVGIG (reference sequence). This CDR3 region has 14 residues. The CDR3 DNA reads as TGTGCCTGGAGTGTAGCCATAAAGTCCGGCGAGCAGTACTTC. The encoded protein is CAWSVAIKSGEQYF.

V gene TRBV6-2 or TRBV6-3 combines with J gene TRBJ1-5; TRBD1 aligns across 9 bases. The V gene end was trimmed by 5 bases and the J gene end by 2 bases; junction bases not matched to a gene: 7. This CDR3 contains 16 residues. Germline V gene data show CDR1 as MNHEY and CDR2 as SVGEGT. The DNA for the CDR3 is TGTGCCAGCAGTACCTTGGACAGGGGCGGCAATCAGCCCCAGCATTTT. This gives the protein CASSTLDRGGNQPQHF.

This clone was seen a single time. CDR3 amino acids: CASSHSTGGGQNNSPLHF. CDR3 sequence (DNA): TGTGCCAGCAGCCATTCGACCGGAGGGGGCCAGAATAATTCACCCCTCCACTTT. This chain links TRBV14 with TRBJ1-6, with TRBD1 identical over 7 bases. Germline V gene sequence: CDR1 SGHDN, CDR2 FVKESK. The CDR3 extends over 18 amino acids. The trim removed 3 bases at V and 5 bases at J, leaving 13 bases unmatched.

This chain joins TRBV20-1 and TRBJ2-1; 7 nucleotides align to TRBD2. The CDR3 sequence is 12 residues long. The J segment lost 9 bases and the V segment lost 6 bases, leaving 8 bases of the junction unmatched. In germline, CDR1 is DFQATT, CDR2 SNEGSKA (reference sequence). The CDR3 reads CSASTSVGEQFF. CDR3 DNA sequence: TGCAGTGCCAGTACTAGCGTGGGTGAGCAGTTCTTC.

This sequence joins TRBV6-5 and TRBJ2-3; D may be TRBD2 (6 bases). This CDR3 is built from 14 residues. Germline lookup yields CDR1 MNHEY and CDR2 SVGAGI. V was clipped by 5 bases and J by 4 bases, with 13 bases between them. CDR3 protein: CASSTTSTPDTQYF. In nucleotides, the CDR3 is TGTGCCAGCAGTACAACTAGCACCCCAGATACGCAGTATTTT.

The chain combines TRBV6-2 or TRBV6-3 with TRBJ1-6, with D possibly matching TRBD1 (6 bases). This CDR3 has 15 amino acids. Germline CDR1 is MNHEY and CDR2 is SVGEGT. Trimming pared 0 bases from V and 10 bases from J, leaving 13 bases between. In DNA, the CDR3 is TGTGCCAGCAGTTACTCGCCAGGGGTGAGATCACCCCTCCACTTT. Translation gives CASSYSPGVRSPLHF.